Each of the 25 T cell receptor beta chains below was sequenced from the same sample in a study of shared clonotypes between healthy human individuals. The method was immunoSEQ multiplex PCR; TCRdb's version includes in-frame clones alone and lacks a portion of them. This table holds over a million clones, approximately 98.5% found once. Sequencing was carried out using naive CD4+ T cells sorted from blood. Sample subset: CD45RA+ positively selected. The receptors stem from a man aged 30-40 years in good health.

The genes are TRBV18 and TRBJ2-5, with a possible D match to TRBD1 (5 bases). CDR3 length: 15 amino acids. V was pared by 0 bases and J by 5 bases, with 13 bases between. CDR1 is KGHSH and CDR2 is LQKENI in the germline V gene. The DNA for the CDR3 is TGTGCCAGCTCACCACCGAGCAGGGTGGTGGAGACCCAGTACTTC. Amino acids: CASSPPSRVVETQYF.

The gene calls are TRBV11-2 and TRBJ2-2, with 16 bases lining up with TRBD2. After removal of 5 bases from V and 9 bases from J, the junction contained 6 bases not matched to a gene. Germline V gene data show CDR1 as SGHAT and CDR2 as FQNNGV. The CDR3 runs 16 residues. CDR3 coding DNA: TGTGCCAGCAGCCGGGGACTAGCGGGAGGGGGCCGGGAGCTGTTTTTT. It translates to CASSRGLAGGGRELFF.

The chain links TRBV5-4 to TRBJ2-7, with a possible D match to TRBD2 (7 bases). V shed 1 base and J shed 0 bases, with 20 bases lying between them. CDR1 and CDR2 (germline): SGHNT, YYREEE (reference sequence). The CDR3 runs 18 residues. CDR3 nucleotides: TGTGCCAGCAGCTTGAGGAGGGGGGGAACAGCCAACTCCTACGAGCAGTACTTC. Residues: CASSLRRGGTANSYEQYF.

A note on this clone: This sample also contains other DNA sequences that code for the same CDR3. The genes are TRBV30 and TRBJ2-7; TRBD1 aligns across 8 bases. V trimming: 7 bases; J trimming: 3 bases; junction bases outside the gene matches: 2. Germline lookup yields CDR1 GTSNPN and CDR2 SVGIG (reference sequence). CDR3 length equals 11 residues. The CDR3 nucleotides are TGTGCCTCCGACAGGGGCTACGAGCAGTACTTC. Protein: CASDRGYEQYF.

This chain's CDR3 is CASSLEGGKETQYF. The CDR3 nucleotides are TGCGCCAGCAGCTTGGAGGGTGGTAAAGAGACCCAGTACTTC. The chain links TRBV5-1 to TRBJ2-5, with D unclear. Germline V gene data show CDR1 as SGHRS and CDR2 as YFSETQ. The CDR3 has 14 residues. The ends were cut back, 0 bases at V and 3 bases at J, with 9 bases in the middle.

The rearrangement joins TRBV7-2 to TRBJ2-6; the D gene is possibly TRBD1 (5 bases). The V gene lost 0 bases and the J gene lost 2 bases, with 11 bases spanning the gap. Germline lookup yields CDR1 SGHTA and CDR2 FQGNSA. This CDR3 is built from 17 residues. This chain's CDR3 is CASSLARWGAGANVLTF. DNA for the CDR3: TGTGCCAGCAGCTTAGCCCGGTGGGGCGCTGGGGCCAACGTCCTGACTTTC. The variable domain in full, with the rest retrieved from reference TRBV7-2 and TRBJ2-6, is GAGVSQSPSNKVTEKGKDVELRCDPISGHTALYWYRQSLGQGLEFLIYFQGNSAPDKSGLPSDRFSAERTGGSVSTLTIQRTQQEDSAVYLCASSLARWGAGANVLTFGAGSRLTVL.

Only one count was recorded for this clone. The chain uses TRBV11-2 and TRBJ2-1; D not resolved. Germline V gives CDR1 SGHAT, CDR2 FQNNGV. The CDR3 extends over 15 amino acids. V was shortened by 1 base and J by 9 bases, with 16 bases between the two germline ends. In nucleotides, the CDR3 is TGTGCCAGCAGCTTAGTATTTGGCGCCTCGGGTGAGCAGTTCTTC. Translating gives CASSLVFGASGEQFF.

V is TRBV9 and J is TRBJ2-2, with D tentatively TRBD1 (6 bases). Trimming removed 4 bases at V and 4 bases at J, with 14 bases between. The CDR3 is 15 residues long. The germline CDR1 and CDR2 sequences are SGDLS and YYNGEE. Written as DNA, the CDR3 is TGTGCCAGCAGCCCGGACAGACCGACCACCGGGGAGCTGTTTTTT. This codes for CASSPDRPTTGELFF.

V gene TRBV5-8 combines with J gene TRBJ1-5; D gene ambiguous. The CDR3 totals 15 residues. Trimming shortened V by 1 base and J by 5 bases, and 13 bases separated the two germline ends. Per the germline V gene, CDR1 is SGHTS and CDR2 is YDEGEE. Here the CDR3 DNA reads TGTGCCAGCAGCTTGAAGCAATTTGGCGATCAGCCCCAGCATTTT. Translating it yields CASSLKQFGDQPQHF.

The chain joins TRBV2 to TRBJ1-5; weak D call: TRBD1 (5 bases). This CDR3 comprises 14 residues. The germline V gene encodes CDR1 SNHLY and CDR2 FYNNEI. Trimming took 4 bases from V and 2 from J, leaving 9 bases between them. CDR3 region: CASSGGSGNQPQHF. DNA for the CDR3: TGTGCCAGCAGTGGGGGCTCCGGCAATCAGCCCCAGCATTTT.

The CDR3 is CASSLSGSGTGEQYF. The CDR3 nucleotides read TGTGCCAGCAGCTTAAGTGGGTCAGGCACGGGGGAGCAGTACTTC. This chain links TRBV13 with TRBJ2-7, with a possible D match to TRBD2 (5 bases). CDR1 and CDR2 from the germline V gene are PRHDT and FYEKMQ (reference sequence). This CDR3 spans 15 amino acids. Trimming cost V 2 bases and J 7 bases, with 18 bases left between them.

The chain employs TRBV25-1 and TRBJ2-5, with 7 bases matching TRBD2. The CDR3 has 15 amino acids. Germline V CDR1 and CDR2: MGHDK, SYGVNS. The ends lost 5 bases at V and 1 base at J; junction bases unmatched: 7. In DNA form, the CDR3 reads TGTGCCAGCAGTAAGACTAGCCGACCCCAAGAGACCCAGTACTTC. This sequence encodes CASSKTSRPQETQYF.

In regard to this clone: The same CDR3 can be traced to other DNA sequences in this sample. The chain couples TRBV5-1 to TRBJ1-2; 10 nucleotides agree with TRBD1. V dropped 4 bases and J dropped 3; count of bases not matched to a gene: 0. In germline, CDR1 is SGHRS, CDR2 YFSETQ. The CDR3 contains 13 residues. Written as DNA, the CDR3 is TGCGCCAGCAGCGGACAGGGGGACTATGGCTACACCTTC. Protein sequence: CASSGQGDYGYTF.

The chain joins TRBV5-5 to TRBJ1-4; 7 nucleotides agree with TRBD1. CDR3 length equals 17 residues. Germline CDR1 and CDR2: SGHKS and YYEKEE (reference sequence). J was trimmed by 12 bases and V by 4 bases; bases with no gene match: 21. The CDR3 coding sequence is TGTGCCAGCAGCAGCGGGACAGCGCCTTCCATTAGGGCAGAACTGTTTTTT. This sequence encodes CASSSGTAPSIRAELFF.

This clone was seen once. The sample has other DNA sequences that encode this CDR3 too. The chain recombines TRBV5-1 with TRBJ1-5; D remains unclear. This CDR3 contains 14 residues. With 2 bases removed from V and 2 bases from J, the gap between germline ends came to 8 bases. Germline lookup yields CDR1 SGHRS and CDR2 YFSETQ. The CDR3 region is CASSLEGRNQPQHF. The DNA of the CDR3 is TGCGCCAGCAGCTTAGAAGGACGCAATCAGCCCCAGCATTTT.

The gene calls are TRBV18 and TRBJ1-1; D is uncertain. Between the trimmed V and J ends, which lost 5 bases and 5 bases, there was a span of 12 bases. The CDR3 is 13 amino acids. Germline V gives CDR1 KGHSH, CDR2 LQKENI. In DNA form, the CDR3 reads TGTGCCAGCTCAGCAACAGTAAAGACTGAAGCTTTCTTT. Residues: CASSATVKTEAFF.

The CDR3 sequence: CSVEIGRGLTYEQYF. CDR3 DNA: TGCAGCGTTGAAATCGGCAGGGGGCTTACCTACGAGCAGTACTTC. The chain is built from TRBV29-1 and TRBJ2-7; 8 nucleotides match TRBD1. Losses at the gene ends were 2 bases for V and 2 bases for J; bases not matched to a gene: 8. Germline V gene lookup returns CDR1 SQVTM and CDR2 ANQGSEA. The CDR3 is 15 amino acids.

The rearrangement joins TRBV18 to TRBJ2-5; D may be TRBD2 (5 bases). CDR3 length equals 14 residues. Trimming took 1 base from V and 5 from J, leaving 11 bases between them. Germline values: CDR1 KGHSH, CDR2 LQKENI. CDR3 in DNA: TGTGCCAGCTCACCACTTGGAGGTGGCGAGACCCAGTACTTC. It codes for CASSPLGGGETQYF.

This CDR3 is CASSGPGQGAISAGYEQYF. Written as DNA, the CDR3 is TGTGCCAGCAGTGGGCCTGGACAGGGGGCGATTTCGGCGGGCTACGAGCAGTACTTC. The chain uses TRBV27 and TRBJ2-7; 11 bases match TRBD1. The CDR3 contains 19 residues. V was pared by 5 bases and J by 3 bases, with 18 bases of the junction left unmatched. Germline CDR1 is MNHEY and CDR2 is SMNVEV (reference sequence).

The CDR3 DNA reads as TGTGCCAGCAGCTTAGCGTGGCTTGGCGGGTACGAGCAGTACTTC. Amino acids: CASSLAWLGGYEQYF. The chain is built from TRBV7-6 and TRBJ2-7; D perhaps matches TRBD2 (5 bases). Trimming removed 0 bases at V and 4 bases at J, with 13 bases between. This CDR3 comprises 15 residues. From germline, CDR1 is SGHVS and CDR2 FNYEAQ.

The gene calls are TRBV2 and TRBJ1-3; D possibly corresponds to TRBD1 (5 bases). The V gene's germline CDR1 is SNHLY and CDR2 FYNNEI. This CDR3 is 14 amino acids long. Trimming stripped 5 bases from V and 0 bases from J, with 8 bases between. CDR3 protein: CASSRDYSGNTIYF. CDR3 nucleotide sequence: TGTGCCAGCAGTCGGGACTACTCTGGAAACACCATATATTTT.

The CDR3 nucleotides are TGTGCCACCAGCAGAGATAGGATGGCTGAAGCTTTCTTT. It codes for CATSRDRMAEAFF. The V gene is TRBV15, the J gene TRBJ1-1; D call uncertain. The V gene lost 0 bases and the J gene lost 6 bases, with 8 bases spanning the gap. This CDR3 has 13 amino acids. In germline, CDR1 is LNHNV, CDR2 YYDKDF (reference sequence).

The chain employs TRBV29-1 and TRBJ1-5; 12 nucleotides align to TRBD1. The CDR3 length is 15 residues. Trimming took 6 bases from V and 7 from J; bases not matched to a gene: 10. CDR1 is SQVTM, CDR2 ANQGSEA, per germline. The CDR3 sequence is CSVDSGQGAGQPQHF. The CDR3 DNA sequence: TGCAGCGTGGATTCGGGACAGGGGGCCGGGCAGCCCCAGCATTTT.

V gene TRBV18 combines with J gene TRBJ1-4, with D perhaps TRBD1 (5 bases). V lost 3 bases and J lost 8, with 13 bases in between. CDR3 length: 14 residues. Germline values: CDR1 KGHSH, CDR2 LQKENI. CDR3 nucleotide sequence: TGTGCCAGCTCACCGCGGGACGCGCAGGAAAAACTGTTTTTT. Its translation: CASSPRDAQEKLFF.

This clone was recorded once. At one end the junction does not follow the germline gene, possibly because of a read error. This rearrangement joins TRBV19 to TRBJ2-1; D unresolved. Germline values: CDR1 LNHDA, CDR2 SQIVND (reference sequence). The CDR3 covers 11 residues. The CDR3 bases are TGTGCCAGTAGTTTAGACAATGAGCAGTTCTTC. This gives the protein CASSLDNEQFF.